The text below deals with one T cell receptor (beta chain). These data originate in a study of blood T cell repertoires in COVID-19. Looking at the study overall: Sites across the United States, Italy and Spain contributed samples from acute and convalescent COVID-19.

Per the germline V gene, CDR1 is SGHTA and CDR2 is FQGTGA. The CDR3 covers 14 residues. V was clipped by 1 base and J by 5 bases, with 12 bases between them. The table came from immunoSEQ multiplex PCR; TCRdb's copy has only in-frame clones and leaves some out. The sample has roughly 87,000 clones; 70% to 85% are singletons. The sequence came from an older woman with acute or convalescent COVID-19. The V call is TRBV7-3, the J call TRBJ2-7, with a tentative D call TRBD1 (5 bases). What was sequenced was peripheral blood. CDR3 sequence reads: CASSLKGPLDEQYF. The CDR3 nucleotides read TGTGCCAGCAGCTTAAAGGGGCCTCTTGACGAGCAGTACTTC. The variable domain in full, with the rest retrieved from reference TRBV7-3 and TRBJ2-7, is GAGVSQTPSNKVTEKGKYVELRCDPISGHTALYWYRQSLGQGPEFLIYFQGTGAADDSGLPNDRFFAVRPEGSVSTLKIQRTERGDSAVYLCASSLKGPLDEQYFGPGTRLTVT.